The 28 T cell receptor beta chains in this list originate from one sample, sequenced in a study of blood T cell repertoires in COVID-19. The repertoire was sequenced with immunoSEQ multiplex PCR; TCRdb's copy has only in-frame clones and lacks some. The sample yields around 170,000 clones, around 67% seen once. Sequences were obtained from peripheral blood. The receptor source for this set is a woman over 75 with acute or convalescent COVID-19.

The V and J genes are TRBV19 and TRBJ2-3, with D perhaps TRBD1 (5 bases). The CDR3 contains 14 residues. Germline CDR1 reads LNHDA; CDR2 reads SQIVND (reference sequence). The V end was cut by 5 bases, the J end by 6 bases, with 15 bases between. CDR3 DNA: TGTGCCAGTAGTTATTGGGGCAGATCCGATACGCAGTATTTT. It translates to CASSYWGRSDTQYF.

The gene calls are TRBV29-1 and TRBJ1-1, with D possibly being TRBD1 (5 bases). The CDR3 has 13 amino acids. Trimming left V 5 bases short and J 4 bases short, with 14 bases between. The germline V gene has CDR1 SQVTM and CDR2 ANQGSEA. The CDR3 DNA is TGCAGCGTTACCTCGAACACAGGCACTGAAGCTTTCTTT. It is translated as CSVTSNTGTEAFF. Combining the CDR3 with reference TRBV29-1 and TRBJ1-1 gives the whole variable domain SAVISQKPSRDICQRGTSLTIQCQVDSQVTMMFWYRQQPGQSLTLIATANQGSEATYESGFVIDKFPISRPNLTFSTLTVSNMSPEDSSIYLCSVTSNTGTEAFFGQGTRLTVV.

This chain links TRBV4-3 with TRBJ1-5, with TRBD1 identical over 7 bases. After removal of 0 bases from V and 7 bases from J, the junction contained 6 bases not matched to a gene. This CDR3 spans 15 amino acids. Germline V gives CDR1 LGHNA, CDR2 YSLEER. The CDR3 nucleotides read TGCGCCAGCAGCCAAGACAGGGGGTTCGGGCAGCCCCAGCATTTT. Translation gives CASSQDRGFGQPQHF.

The chain has TRBV5-1 and TRBJ2-1, with D perhaps matching TRBD2 (6 bases). The germline CDR1 and CDR2 sequences are SGHRS and YFSETQ. The CDR3 totals 14 residues. V gave up 7 bases and J gave up 8 bases, with 19 bases separating them. For the CDR3, the DNA is TGCGCCAGCGTCCCGGGTGCGGGAAGAGATGAGCAGTTCTTC. Its translation: CASVPGAGRDEQFF. Full variable domain (remainder filled in from reference TRBV5-1 and TRBJ2-1): KAGVTQTPRYLIKTRGQQVTLSCSPISGHRSVSWYQQTPGQGLQFLFEYFSETQRNKGNFPGRFSGRQFSNSRSEMNVSTLELGDSALYLCASVPGAGRDEQFFGPGTRLTVL.

The genes are TRBV5-1 and TRBJ2-3; 7 bases are shared with TRBD1. After removal of 4 bases from V and 0 bases from J, the junction contained 5 bases not matched to a gene. Germline-derived CDR1 and CDR2 are SGHRS and YFSETQ. The CDR3 loop spans 15 amino acids. CDR3 residues: CASSPTGLSTDTQYF. The CDR3 DNA reads as TGCGCCAGCAGCCCGACAGGGCTTAGCACAGATACGCAGTATTTT. The full variable domain, in which reference TRBV5-1 and TRBJ2-3 provide the parts outside the CDR3, is KAGVTQTPRYLIKTRGQQVTLSCSPISGHRSVSWYQQTPGQGLQFLFEYFSETQRNKGNFPGRFSGRQFSNSRSEMNVSTLELGDSALYLCASSPTGLSTDTQYFGPGTRLTVL.

The CDR3 DNA sequence: TGCGCCAGCAGCTCCGGGACAGCCATAGTAGGAACTAATGAAAAACTGTTTTTT. It specifies CASSSGTAIVGTNEKLFF. This chain uses TRBV5-1 with TRBJ1-4; TRBD1 matches 7 bases. V shed 3 bases and J 1 base; nucleotides not matched to a gene: 12. Germline V gene lookup returns CDR1 SGHRS and CDR2 YFSETQ. This CDR3 contains 18 residues.

In DNA, the CDR3 is TGCGCCAGCAGCCCTACAGGGGGCGGTGGGGGTAGGCTCTCTGAAGCTTTCTTT. As protein: CASSPTGGGGGRLSEAFF. The rearrangement links TRBV5-1 to TRBJ1-1, with 9 bases identical to TRBD1. Germline V gives CDR1 SGHRS, CDR2 YFSETQ. The CDR3 covers 18 residues. The V segment lost 4 bases and the J segment 6 bases; nucleotides outside the gene matches: 19.

V usage is TRBV5-1 and J usage is TRBJ1-4; 7 bases fit TRBD1. J lost 5 bases, V lost 1 base, and 5 bases had no gene match. Germline CDR1 is SGHRS and CDR2 is YFSETQ. CDR3 length: 15 amino acids. This CDR3 is CASSLQTGKNEKLFF. The CDR3 nucleotides read TGCGCCAGCAGCTTGCAGACAGGGAAGAATGAAAAACTGTTTTTT.

This chain uses TRBV7-8 with TRBJ2-7, with TRBD2 matching over 7 bases. After removal of 5 bases from V and 2 bases from J, the junction contained 12 bases not matched to a gene. The germline gives CDR1 SGHVS, CDR2 FQNEAQ. The CDR3 runs to 16 residues. Here the CDR3 reads CASSQISGFIAYEQYF. For the CDR3, the DNA is TGTGCCAGCAGCCAGATTAGCGGGTTCATTGCCTACGAGCAGTACTTC.

V gene TRBV12-3 or TRBV12-4 combines with J gene TRBJ2-7; D is undetermined. V was pared by 2 bases and J by 2 bases, with 7 bases between. CDR3 length: 13 amino acids. The CDR3 DNA reads TGTGCCAGCAGTTTACAGGTACCCTACGAGCAGTACTTC. Translated: CASSLQVPYEQYF.

The genes are TRBV2 and TRBJ1-4, with D perhaps TRBD1 (5 bases). CDR3 size: 17 residues. V was pared by 3 bases and J by 4 bases, with 18 bases between. Germline V gene sequence: CDR1 SNHLY, CDR2 FYNNEI. This CDR3 reads CASSDGGPEGYNEKLFF. DNA for the CDR3: TGTGCCAGCAGTGACGGGGGTCCTGAGGGTTATAATGAAAAACTGTTTTTT.

CDR3 DNA sequence: TGCGCCAGCAGTGAGGAGAACAATGAGCAGTTCTTC. Amino acid sequence: CASSEENNEQFF. The rearrangement links TRBV10-2 to TRBJ2-1, with D unclear. Looked up from germline, CDR1 is WSHSY and CDR2 is SAAADI. Deletions cut 2 bases from V and 5 bases from J, with 4 bases between. The CDR3 extends over 12 amino acids.

The gene calls are TRBV7-8 and TRBJ2-3; 8 nucleotides agree with TRBD2. The CDR3 consists of 16 residues. Per the germline V gene, CDR1 is SGHVS and CDR2 is FQNEAQ. V lost 1 base, J lost 4 bases, and 7 bases stayed unmatched. The CDR3 nucleotides read TGTGCCAGCAGCTTAGGGGCAAGCGGGGGCCCAGATACGCAGTATTTT. It translates to CASSLGASGGPDTQYF.

The gene calls are TRBV19 and TRBJ1-1, with 8 nucleotides matching TRBD1. The CDR3 runs to 13 residues. The trim removed 7 bases at V and 7 bases at J, leaving 8 bases unmatched. The germline V gene encodes CDR1 LNHDA and CDR2 SQIVND (reference sequence). The CDR3 here is CASTRTGISEAFF. The CDR3, as DNA: TGTGCCAGTACCCGGACAGGGATTAGTGAAGCTTTCTTT.

This clone was detected a few times. The CDR3 bases are TGTGCCATCAGATCGGGACAAAATAATGAAAAACTGTTTTTT. Translating it yields CAIRSGQNNEKLFF. The rearrangement links TRBV10-3 to TRBJ1-4, with D maybe TRBD1 (6 bases). Germline V gene lookup returns CDR1 ENHRY and CDR2 SYGVKD. V shed 6 bases and J shed 4 bases, with 12 bases lying between them. The CDR3 runs 14 residues.

The chain links TRBV6-6 to TRBJ2-7; 7 bases are a match to TRBD1. V gave up 7 bases and J gave up 2 bases; unmatched junction bases: 11. The CDR3 contains 15 residues. Germline V gives CDR1 MNHNY, CDR2 SVGAGI (reference sequence). CDR3 region: CASTLQDRRTYEQYF. CDR3 sequence (DNA): TGTGCCAGCACCCTTCAGGACAGGCGCACCTACGAGCAGTACTTC.

This clone appeared a single time. This sequence joins TRBV6-5 and TRBJ2-5; 9 positions agree with TRBD2. Germline CDR1 and CDR2: MNHEY and SVGAGI. V was clipped by 6 bases and J by 5 bases; unmatched bases: 7. The CDR3 extends over 14 amino acids. The CDR3 DNA reads as TGTGCCAGCAGCTCGGGACTAGCTCGCGAGACCCAGTACTTC. It yields the protein CASSSGLARETQYF.

The chain carries TRBV7-2 and TRBJ2-6; D call uncertain. This CDR3 comprises 13 residues. Germline V gene data show CDR1 as SGHTA and CDR2 as FQGNSA. With 8 bases removed from V and 0 bases from J, the gap between germline ends came to 5 bases. The DNA of the CDR3 is TGTGCCAGCGGCACCTCTGGGGCCAACGTCCTGACTTTC. As protein: CASGTSGANVLTF.

Only a few counts were recorded for this clone. The gene calls are TRBV7-9 and TRBJ1-5; D gene unclear. Germline V lookup: CDR1 SEHNR, CDR2 FQNEAQ (reference sequence). Trimming pared 6 bases from V and 5 bases from J, leaving 8 bases between. This CDR3 region has 12 residues. As DNA, the CDR3 is TGTGCCAGCAGTTTACCTCATCAGCCCCAGCATTTT. Translating it yields CASSLPHQPQHF.

CDR3 protein: CASSKTVYGYTF. The CDR3 bases are TGTGCCAGCAGCAAGACAGTTTATGGCTACACCTTC. The chain is built from TRBV7-2 and TRBJ1-2; perhaps TRBD1 as D (5 bases). The CDR3 is made up of 12 amino acids. Trimming pared 5 bases from V and 5 bases from J, leaving 9 bases between. Germline V gene lookup returns CDR1 SGHTA and CDR2 FQGNSA.

V usage is TRBV6-2 or TRBV6-3 and J usage is TRBJ2-2; 8 bases are a match to TRBD1. Unmatched junction bases numbered 9, after V lost 0 bases and J lost 3 bases. Germline CDR1 is MNHEY and CDR2 is SVGEGT. The CDR3 has 18 residues. This CDR3 reads CASSYSRTGKGYTGELFF. The DNA of the CDR3 is TGTGCCAGCAGTTACTCGAGGACAGGGAAAGGGTACACCGGGGAGCTGTTTTTT.

This rearrangement joins TRBV5-1 to TRBJ2-7; 10 positions match TRBD2. This CDR3 region has 16 residues. V shed 0 bases and J 2 bases; nucleotides not matched to a gene: 5. Germline values: CDR1 SGHRS, CDR2 YFSETQ. The CDR3 coding sequence is TGCGCCAGCAGCTTGGGGGCTAGCGGGGGACCCTACGAGCAGTACTTC. Translating gives CASSLGASGGPYEQYF. Together with reference TRBV5-1 and TRBJ2-7, the CDR3 gives the full variable domain: KAGVTQTPRYLIKTRGQQVTLSCSPISGHRSVSWYQQTPGQGLQFLFEYFSETQRNKGNFPGRFSGRQFSNSRSEMNVSTLELGDSALYLCASSLGASGGPYEQYFGPGTRLTVT.

The chain has TRBV10-3 and TRBJ2-1, with TRBD1 matching 9 bases. The CDR3 is 15 amino acids. The germline gives CDR1 ENHRY, CDR2 SYGVKD. V dropped 7 bases and J dropped 7; count of bases not matched to a gene: 11. Here the CDR3 reads CAIKFGDRAVNEQFF. CDR3 bases: TGTGCCATCAAATTCGGGGACAGGGCAGTGAATGAGCAGTTCTTC.

This clone was detected only a few times. CDR3 in DNA: TGTGCCAGCAGTTTATTCCGGGGGGGATTGGATGAAAAACTGTTTTTT. It specifies CASSLFRGGLDEKLFF. This rearrangement joins TRBV28 to TRBJ1-4; a weak D match, TRBD1 (5 bases). The germline V gene has CDR1 MDHEN and CDR2 SYDVKM. There are 16 residues in the CDR3. V shed 1 base and J shed 6 bases, with 15 bases lying between them.

V is TRBV6-1 and J is TRBJ2-3, with D perhaps matching TRBD2 (6 bases). The CDR3 loop spans 16 amino acids. V lost 2 bases to trimming and J lost 5 bases, with 17 bases between them. In germline, CDR1 is MNHNS, CDR2 SASEGT. The chain's CDR3 is CASSEIGSLGIDTQYF. CDR3 in DNA: TGTGCCAGCAGTGAAATCGGGAGCCTCGGGATAGATACGCAGTATTTT.

Note on this clone: The same CDR3 also results from other DNA sequences found in this sample. The rearrangement joins TRBV5-4 to TRBJ2-1, with D tentatively TRBD1 (5 bases). This CDR3 comprises 13 residues. Looked up from germline, CDR1 is SGHNT and CDR2 is YYREEE (reference sequence). With 1 base removed from V and 6 bases from J, the gap between germline ends came to 8 bases. The CDR3 DNA follows: TGTGCCAGCAGCTTGCAGGGCTCCAATGAGCAGTTCTTC. Translating gives CASSLQGSNEQFF.

V is TRBV19 and J is TRBJ1-3; D is perhaps TRBD1 (5 bases). The CDR3 is made up of 16 amino acids. V shed 4 bases and J shed 0 bases, with 13 bases lying between them. Germline V gene lookup returns CDR1 LNHDA and CDR2 SQIVND (reference sequence). The CDR3 loop reads CASSTVPGGSGNTIYF. DNA for the CDR3: TGTGCCAGTAGTACCGTCCCGGGGGGCTCTGGAAACACCATATATTTT. The whole variable domain, remainder taken from reference TRBV19 and TRBJ1-3, is DGGITQSPKYLFRKEGQNVTLSCEQNLNHDAMYWYRQDPGQGLRLIYYSQIVNDFQKGDIAEGYSVSREKKESFPLTVTSAQKNPTAFYLCASSTVPGGSGNTIYFGEGSWLTVV.

The chain is built from TRBV2 and TRBJ2-1; D might be TRBD1 (7 bases). CDR3 length equals 14 residues. Germline CDR1 reads SNHLY; CDR2 reads FYNNEI. V lost 0 bases and J lost 5, with 8 bases in between. CDR3 bases: TGTGCCAGCAGTGAAGCCAGGGGGGACAATGAGCAGTTCTTC. Amino acids: CASSEARGDNEQFF. The variable domain in full, with the rest retrieved from reference TRBV2 and TRBJ2-1, is EPEVTQTPSHQVTQMGQEVILRCVPISNHLYFYWYRQILGQKVEFLVSFYNNEISEKSEIFDDQFSVERPDGSNFTLKIRSTKLEDSAMYFCASSEARGDNEQFFGPGTRLTVL.